This TCR beta chain comes out of a study of blood T cell repertoires in COVID-19. About the study: Acute-phase and convalescent COVID-19 samples originated in the United States, Italy and Spain. T cells, B-cell-depleted T cells, or PBMCs provided the cDNA or gDNA that served as material.

CDR1 SGHTA and CDR2 FQGTGA come from the germline V gene. The CDR3 covers 13 residues. J lost 5 bases, V lost 5 bases, and 5 bases had no gene match. How the authors handled the data: Reference gene primer amplification gave estimated nucleated cell counts. TCRdb's table, derived via immunoSEQ multiplex PCR, lists solely in-frame clones and lacks some. D and trimming come from the DNA, and the V and J calls and clone size come from that table. The top ten clones hold around 1.1% of a sample with roughly 120,000 clones, about nine tenths of them seen once. The V and J genes are TRBV7-3 and TRBJ1-2; TRBD1 matches at 7 bases. The sequence was obtained from a human donor in a cohort sampled during active COVID-19. The sample was peripheral blood. The CDR3 spells CASSETGWYGYTF. CDR3 coding DNA: TGTGCCAGCAGCGAGACAGGGTGGTATGGCTACACCTTC.